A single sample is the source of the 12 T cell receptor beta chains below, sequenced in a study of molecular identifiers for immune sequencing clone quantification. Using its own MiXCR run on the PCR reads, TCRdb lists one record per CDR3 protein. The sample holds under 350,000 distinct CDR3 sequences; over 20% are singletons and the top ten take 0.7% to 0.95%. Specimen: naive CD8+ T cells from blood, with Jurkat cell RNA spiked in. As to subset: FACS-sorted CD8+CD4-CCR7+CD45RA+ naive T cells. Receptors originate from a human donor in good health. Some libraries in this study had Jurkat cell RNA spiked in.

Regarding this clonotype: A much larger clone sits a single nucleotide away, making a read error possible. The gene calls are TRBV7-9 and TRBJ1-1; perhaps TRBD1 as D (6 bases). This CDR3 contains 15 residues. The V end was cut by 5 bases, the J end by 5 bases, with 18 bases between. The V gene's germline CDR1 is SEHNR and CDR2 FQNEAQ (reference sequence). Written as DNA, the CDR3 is TGTGCCAGCAGCACCCGACGGGGGGCTAGGACTGAAGCTTTCTTT. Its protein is CASSTRRGARTEAFF.

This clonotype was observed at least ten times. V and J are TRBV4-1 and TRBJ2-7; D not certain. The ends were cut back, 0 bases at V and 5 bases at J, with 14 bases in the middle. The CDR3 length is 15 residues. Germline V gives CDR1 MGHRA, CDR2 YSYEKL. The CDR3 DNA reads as TGCGCCAGCAGCCAAGATCTTTATCCTAGTAACGAGCAGTACTTC. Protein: CASSQDLYPSNEQYF.

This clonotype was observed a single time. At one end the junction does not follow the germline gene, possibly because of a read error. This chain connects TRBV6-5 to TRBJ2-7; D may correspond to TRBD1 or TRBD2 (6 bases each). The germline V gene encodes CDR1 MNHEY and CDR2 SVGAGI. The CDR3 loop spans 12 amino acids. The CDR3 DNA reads TGTGTCAGCAGACAGACAGGAGGGGAGCAGTACTTC. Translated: CVSRQTGGEQYF.

CDR3: CASSQDRASQNTEAFF. CDR3 sequence (DNA): TGCGCCAGCAGCCAAGATCGCGCCAGCCAGAACACTGAAGCTTTCTTT. The chain combines TRBV4-3 with TRBJ1-1; D gene ambiguous. In germline, CDR1 is LGHNA, CDR2 YSLEER. Trimming removed 0 bases at V and 1 base at J, with 12 bases between. CDR3 length: 16 amino acids.

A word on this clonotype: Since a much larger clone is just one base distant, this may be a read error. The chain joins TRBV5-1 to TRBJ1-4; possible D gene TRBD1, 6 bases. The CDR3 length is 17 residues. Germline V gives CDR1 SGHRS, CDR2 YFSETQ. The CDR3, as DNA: TGCGCCAGCAGCCGGACGACGGTGACAGGTTATAATGAAAAACTGTCTTTT. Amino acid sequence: CASSRTTVTGYNEKLSF. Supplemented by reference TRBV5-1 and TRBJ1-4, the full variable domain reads KAGVTQTPRYLIKTRGQQVTLSCSPISGHRSVSWYQQTPGQGLQFLFEYFSETQRNKGNFPGRFSGRQFSNSRSEMNVSTLELGDSALYLCASSRTTVTGYNEKLSFGSGTQLSVL.

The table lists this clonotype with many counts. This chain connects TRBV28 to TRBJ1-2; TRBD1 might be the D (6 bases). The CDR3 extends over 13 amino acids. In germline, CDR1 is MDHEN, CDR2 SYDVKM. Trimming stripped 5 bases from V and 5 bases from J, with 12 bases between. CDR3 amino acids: CASSPTGTYGYTF. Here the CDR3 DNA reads TGTGCCAGCAGTCCTACAGGGACGTATGGCTACACCTTC.

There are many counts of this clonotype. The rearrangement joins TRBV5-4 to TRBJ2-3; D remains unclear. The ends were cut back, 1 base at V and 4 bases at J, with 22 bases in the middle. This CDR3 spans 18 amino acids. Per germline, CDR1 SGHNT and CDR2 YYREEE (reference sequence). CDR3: CASSLFSLPAAGADTQYF. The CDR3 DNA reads TGTGCCAGCAGCTTGTTTTCCCTCCCGGCAGCTGGTGCAGATACGCAGTATTTT.

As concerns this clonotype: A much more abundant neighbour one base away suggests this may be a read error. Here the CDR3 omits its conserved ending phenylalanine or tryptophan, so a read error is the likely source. The CDR3 sequence: CSVPDRGPGVTEAFL. In nucleotides, the CDR3 is TGCAGCGTCCCAGACAGGGGGCCCGGGGTCACTGAAGCTTTCCTT. The V call is TRBV29-1, the J call TRBJ1-1; 10 nucleotides agree with TRBD1. The CDR3 extends over 15 amino acids. J was trimmed by 4 bases and V by 6 bases; bases with no gene match: 11. CDR1 SQVTM and CDR2 ANQGSEA come from the germline V gene.

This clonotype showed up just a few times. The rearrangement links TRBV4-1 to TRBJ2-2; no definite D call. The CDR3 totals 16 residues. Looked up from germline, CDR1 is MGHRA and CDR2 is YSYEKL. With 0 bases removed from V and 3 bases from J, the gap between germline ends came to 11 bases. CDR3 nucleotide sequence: TGCGCCAGCAGCCAAGAAACTGCGGCTTACACCGGGGAGCTGTTTTTT. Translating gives CASSQETAAYTGELFF.

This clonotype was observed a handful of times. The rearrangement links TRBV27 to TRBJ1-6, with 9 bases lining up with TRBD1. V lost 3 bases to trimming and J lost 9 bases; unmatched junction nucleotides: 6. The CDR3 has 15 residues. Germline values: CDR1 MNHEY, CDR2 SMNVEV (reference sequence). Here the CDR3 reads CASSFETGGRSPLHF. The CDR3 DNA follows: TGTGCCAGCAGTTTTGAGACAGGGGGTCGTTCACCCCTCCACTTT.

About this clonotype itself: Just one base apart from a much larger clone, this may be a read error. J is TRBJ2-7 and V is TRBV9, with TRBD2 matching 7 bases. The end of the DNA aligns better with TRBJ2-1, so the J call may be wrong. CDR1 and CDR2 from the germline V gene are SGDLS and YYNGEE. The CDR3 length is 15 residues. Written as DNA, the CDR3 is TGTGCCAGCAGCGTCTCCGGGACTACCTCCTACGAGCAGTTCTTC. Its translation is CASSVSGTTSYEQFF.

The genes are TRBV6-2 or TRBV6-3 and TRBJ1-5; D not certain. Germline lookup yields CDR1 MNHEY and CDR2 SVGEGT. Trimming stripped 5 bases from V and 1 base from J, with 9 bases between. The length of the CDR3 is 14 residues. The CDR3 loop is CASSPPLSNQPQHF. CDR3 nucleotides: TGTGCCAGCAGTCCTCCCCTGAGCAATCAGCCCCAGCATTTT.